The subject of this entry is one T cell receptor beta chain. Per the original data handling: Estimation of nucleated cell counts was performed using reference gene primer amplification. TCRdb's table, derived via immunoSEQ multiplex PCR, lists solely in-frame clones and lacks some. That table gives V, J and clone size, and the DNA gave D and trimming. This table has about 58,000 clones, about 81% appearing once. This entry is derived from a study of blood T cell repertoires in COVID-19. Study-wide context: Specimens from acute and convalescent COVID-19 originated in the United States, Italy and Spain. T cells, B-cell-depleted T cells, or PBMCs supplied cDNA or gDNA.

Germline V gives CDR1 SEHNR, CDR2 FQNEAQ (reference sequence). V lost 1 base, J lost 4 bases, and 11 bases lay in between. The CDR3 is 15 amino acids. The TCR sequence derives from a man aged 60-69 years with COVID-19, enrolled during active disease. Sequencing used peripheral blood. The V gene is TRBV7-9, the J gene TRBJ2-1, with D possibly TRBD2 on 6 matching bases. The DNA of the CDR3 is TGTGCCAGCAGCTTAGGGGATAGCGGTTACAATGAGCAGTTCTTC. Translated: CASSLGDSGYNEQFF.